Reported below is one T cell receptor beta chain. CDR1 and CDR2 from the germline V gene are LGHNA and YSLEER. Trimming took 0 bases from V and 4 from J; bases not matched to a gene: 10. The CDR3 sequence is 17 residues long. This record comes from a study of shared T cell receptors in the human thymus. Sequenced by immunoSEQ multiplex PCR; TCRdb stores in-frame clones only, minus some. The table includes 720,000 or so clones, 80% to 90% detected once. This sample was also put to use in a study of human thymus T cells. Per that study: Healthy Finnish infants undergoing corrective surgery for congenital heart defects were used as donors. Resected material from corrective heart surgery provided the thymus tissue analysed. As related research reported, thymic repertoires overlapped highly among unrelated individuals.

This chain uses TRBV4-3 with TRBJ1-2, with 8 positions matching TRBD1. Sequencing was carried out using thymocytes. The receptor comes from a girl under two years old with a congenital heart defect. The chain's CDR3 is CASSQDEKGQGGYGYTF. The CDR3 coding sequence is TGCGCCAGCAGCCAAGACGAGAAAGGACAGGGTGGCTATGGCTACACCTTC.